This TCR beta chain was captured in a study of blood T cell repertoires in COVID-19. Overall study context: T cells, B-cell-depleted T cells, or PBMCs provided the cDNA or gDNA that served as material.

CDR1 is LGHNT and CDR2 is FRNRAP in the germline V gene. The ends lost 5 bases at V and 5 bases at J; junction bases unmatched: 5. The CDR3 sequence is 14 residues long. Sequencing was performed with immunoSEQ multiplex PCR; in TCRdb, only in-frame clones are kept and a portion is missing. There are 200,000 to 300,000 clones in the sample; approximately 85% occur only once, and more than 4% lies in the top ten. The chain combines TRBV12-5 with TRBJ2-5; 10 positions agree with TRBD1. The material sequenced was peripheral blood. This clonotype originated in a man aged 45-60 years with acute or convalescent COVID-19. The CDR3 here is CASGGGTGVETQYF. DNA for the CDR3: TGTGCTAGTGGTGGAGGGACAGGGGTTGAGACCCAGTACTTC. The full variable domain, completed using reference TRBV12-5 and TRBJ2-5, is DARVTQTPRHKVTEMGQEVTMRCQPILGHNTVFWYRQTMMQGLELLAYFRNRAPLDDSGMPKDRFSAEMPDATLATLKIQPSEPRDSAVYFCASGGGTGVETQYFGPGTRLLVL.